This T cell receptor (beta chain) is from a study of T-cell memory formation after mild COVID-19 (dated by TCRdb to the early 2020s). At the level of the whole study: TCR sequence clusters from the two donors were largely donor specific. In two donors, T-cell clones that expanded and contracted after mild COVID-19 were followed by sequencing TCRalpha and TCRbeta repertoires longitudinally. Two young, previously healthy adult volunteers, one female and one male, were included in the cohort. Paper-wide results and their limitations: Some responding clones were detected in pre-infection memory, which suggested that pre-existing cross-reactive memory T cells had joined the SARS-CoV-2 response. The study included only a couple of mild cases, and larger cohorts that include severe cases with pre-infection samples were judged to be necessary. SARS-CoV-2 specificity was not confirmed for the second-wave clones peaking on day 37. Balanced CD4/CD8 phenotypes were observed for clones contracting from day 15 to 85, whereas a bias towards CD4+ was observed for a second wave of clones expanding from day 15 to 37. Contracting CD4+ clones appeared mostly in the CM and EM memory subsets, whereas CD8+ clones were enriched in EMRA.

This clonotype is classified as medium-sized (0.01 to 0.1%). Its specific antigen is unknown. Nothing much larger sits one base from this clone, and base qualities are not available. The sequencer was an Illumina NovaSeq 6000. TCRalpha and TCRbeta cDNA libraries were built by 5'RACE with constant-segment primers, adding sample barcodes and unique molecular identifiers. RNA was extracted from every sample with Trizol reagent. The libraries were amplified in two PCR steps, and the second step added a second sample barcode and Illumina TruSeq adapters. The libraries were sequenced on an Illumina NovaSeq using 2 x 150 bp paired-end reads. The authors' pipeline ran thus. The reads were demultiplexed and collapsed into UMI-guided consensus sequences using migec v1.2.7. With mixcr v2.1.11, UMI consensuses were aligned to TRA and TRB V and J templates and assembled into clonotypes. Clonotypes were classified as expanded or contracted when called significant by both edgeR and NoisET, with noise models trained on biological replicates. edgeR calls used a false discovery rate-adjusted p below 0.01 and a log2 fold-change threshold of 1. As an exploratory analysis of dynamics, max-normalized trajectories of the 1000 most abundant clonotypes were examined by PCA with hierarchical clustering. Separately sequenced CD4+ and CD8+ repertoires were used to assign a CD4 or CD8 phenotype to each responding clone. TCRdb redid the processing of the public reads, applying fastp at Q25 and MiXCR, and retained in-frame beta chains. All rows with the same CDR3 protein become a single entry with the most common DNA and genes. Clone size and V and J calls follow TCRdb, not the original study. The sample data list about 390,000 distinct CDR3 sequences, and 21% of these were observed just once. The ten largest clonotypes hold under 15% of the sample.

PBMCs were isolated by Ficoll-Paque density gradient centrifugation. Inclusive of the bounding cysteine and phenylalanine, the CDR3 is 14 residues long. The sequence is cut down to CDR3 DNA, 42 bases in frame from base 1. Trimming costs V 3 bases and J 2 bases, and their ends lie 10 bases apart. The receptor was isolated from an adult woman who had mild COVID-19 (a few samples of this study predate the infection). The sample titles of this study are shuffled in the database, so cell type and time point are left out; the donor was told from shared clones. Sequencing was performed on PBMCs or a T cell subset sorted from them (not recorded which). The chain is made from TRBV12-3 or TRBV12-4 and TRBJ2-5, with TRBD2 tentatively as D gene (5 bases match). The CDR3 amino acid sequence is: CASSLPRTQETQYF. The DNA is as follows: TGTGCCAGCAGTTTGCCCCGGACTCAAGAGACCCAGTACTTC.